This T cell receptor beta chain is drawn from a study of vaccination effects on CD4 cells after COVID-19. Regarding this clone: Antigen: not known.

The CDR3 consists of 14 residues. Trimming removed 7 bases at V and 3 bases at J, with 15 bases between. CDR1 and CDR2 from the germline V gene are LNHDA and SQIVND (reference sequence). After expansion with viral peptide pools in the ViraFEST assay, antigen-specific CD4+ T cells were sequenced. A 10-day culture period preceded the isolation of CD4+ T cells. Participants received two doses of either the BNT162b2 or mRNA-1273 vaccine. This table comes from immunoSEQ multiplex PCR, and its TCRdb copy is limited to in-frame clones, with some not included. Of some 69,000 clones listed, 74% are singletons.

The J gene is TRBJ1-1, the V gene TRBV19; D remains ambiguous. The source material was CD4+ T cells from PBMCs cultured with HCoV-229E spike peptides, sampled after COVID-19 vaccination. This clonotype was sampled from a human donor who received a COVID-19 vaccine. CDR3 in DNA: TGTGCCAGTAAATCGGACGGAATCGACACTGAAGCTTTCTTT. Its translation: CASKSDGIDTEAFF.